These 8 T cell receptor beta chains were all obtained from the same sample, sequenced in a study of cytotoxic CD8 clonotypes in ibrutinib-treated CLL. Some clones are missing from TCRdb's copy, which holds only in-frame ones; the method was immunoSEQ multiplex PCR. Altogether about 35,000 clones are present, over 55% being singletons, with the ten largest covering approximately 16%. The specimen comprised PBMCs, sampled at disease progression, from a patient treated with ibrutinib. The receptors originated from a human donor with chronic lymphocytic leukemia.

Note on this clone: This sample includes further DNA sequences coding for the same CDR3. This CDR3 reads CASSHRGSSGNTIYF. CDR3 coding DNA: TGTGCCAGCAGCCACAGAGGCAGCTCTGGAAACACCATATATTTT. The chain joins TRBV14 to TRBJ1-3; unclear D gene. This CDR3 is built from 15 residues. V was trimmed by 3 bases and J by 0 bases, leaving 9 bases between them. Germline V gives CDR1 SGHDN, CDR2 FVKESK. The whole variable domain, filled in from reference TRBV14 and TRBJ1-3, reads EAGVTQFPSHSVIEKGQTVTLRCDPISGHDNLYWYRRVMGKEIKFLLHFVKESKQDESGMPNNRFLAERTGGTYSTLKVQPAELEDSGVYFCASSHRGSSGNTIYFGEGSWLTVV.

V gene TRBV25-1 combines with J gene TRBJ1-2; 7 positions match TRBD1. V was pared by 5 bases and J by 1 base, with 10 bases of the junction left unmatched. The CDR3 contains 16 residues. Germline loops: CDR1 MGHDK, CDR2 SYGVNS. CDR3 region: CASSFSGTELNYGYTF. For the CDR3, the DNA is TGTGCCAGCAGTTTCTCCGGGACAGAACTTAACTATGGCTACACCTTC.

The chain is built from TRBV5-1 and TRBJ1-3, with D maybe TRBD1 (6 bases). CDR1 is SGHRS and CDR2 is YFSETQ in the germline V gene. V was pared by 4 bases and J by 0 bases, with 11 bases between. This CDR3 is 15 amino acids long. The CDR3 loop is CASSLAGASGNTIYF. As DNA, the CDR3 is TGCGCCAGCAGCCTGGCAGGGGCCTCTGGAAACACCATATATTTT.

This chain links TRBV5-4 with TRBJ2-5, with TRBD1 matching 7 bases. The end of the DNA aligns better with TRBJ2-7, so the J call may be wrong. The CDR3 covers 12 residues. Per the germline V gene, CDR1 is SGHNT and CDR2 is YYREEE (reference sequence). The DNA for the CDR3 is TGTGCCAGCGGGGACAGCTCCTACGAGCAGTACTTC. This encodes CASGDSSYEQYF.

The gene calls are TRBV21-1 and TRBJ2-3; the table's D call of TRBD2 was not tested on the DNA. TRBV21-1 is an annotated pseudogene. This CDR3 is 18 amino acids long. CDR3 sequence: CASSTVRGLAGGWDTQYF. The CDR3 coding sequence is TGTGCCAGCAGCACCGTTCGGGGACTAGCGGGGGGTTGGGATACGCAGTATTTT.

Notes on this clone: With only one base between it and a far larger clone, this is likely a read error. The rearrangement links TRBV2 to TRBJ2-7, with D possibly being TRBD1 or TRBD2 (5 bases each). The V end lost 11 bases, the J end lost 0 bases, and 17 bases lay between the germline ends. This CDR3 region has 14 residues. Germline CDR1 reads SNHLY; CDR2 reads FYNNEI. CDR3 amino acids: CAGTSGTVSYEQYF. The CDR3 region has the DNA TGTGCCGGCACATCCGGGACGGTCTCCTACGAGCAGTACTTC.

This chain uses TRBV5-6 with TRBJ1-1; D remains unclear. Germline CDR1 reads SGHDT; CDR2 reads YYEEEE. Trimming stripped 0 bases from V and 4 bases from J, with 10 bases between. This CDR3 has 14 residues. The CDR3 is CASSLVGPTTEAFF. CDR3 in DNA: TGTGCCAGCAGCTTGGTGGGCCCTACCACTGAAGCTTTCTTT.

The chain carries TRBV19 and TRBJ2-1; D call uncertain. The CDR3 is made up of 14 amino acids. Looked up from germline, CDR1 is LNHDA and CDR2 is SQIVND (reference sequence). Trimming pared 6 bases from V and 4 bases from J, leaving 13 bases between. The CDR3 spells CASRPLPSYNEQFF. As DNA, the CDR3 is TGTGCCAGTAGACCCCTGCCCAGTTACAATGAGCAGTTCTTC.